These 3 T cell receptor beta chains were all obtained from the same sample, sequenced in a study of OX40 agonist ivuxolimab in advanced cancers. Clones were read by immunoSEQ multiplex PCR, and TCRdb kept only the in-frame ones, dropping some. Among around 58,000 clones listed, around 89% were seen once. Sequencing used CD4+ or CD8+ T cells sorted from blood, obtained in a trial of the OX40 agonist ivuxolimab. Receptor source: an adult with an advanced solid tumor such as melanoma, head and neck, liver or kidney cancer.

This rearrangement joins TRBV11-2 to TRBJ2-3; 9 bases fit TRBD1. The CDR3 is 12 residues long. Germline CDR1 and CDR2: SGHAT and FQNNGV. Losses at the gene ends were 6 bases for V and 9 bases for J; bases not matched to a gene: 4. The CDR3 DNA is TGTGCCAGCAGTTCGGGACAGGGAACGCAGTATTTT. It specifies CASSSGQGTQYF.

V is TRBV7-6 and J is TRBJ2-7; D gene unclear. Trimming left V 1 base short and J 0 bases short, with 7 bases between. Germline CDR1 reads SGHVS; CDR2 reads FNYEAQ. The CDR3 has 14 residues. The CDR3 nucleotides read TGTGCCAGCAGCTTAGGCGGTCGCTCCTACGAGCAGTACTTC. Encoded protein: CASSLGGRSYEQYF.

This clone was found a few times. The V call is TRBV2, the J call TRBJ1-6, with 8 nucleotides matching TRBD1. This CDR3 is built from 14 residues. After removal of 6 bases from V and 6 bases from J, the junction contained 4 bases not matched to a gene. Germline CDR1 reads SNHLY; CDR2 reads FYNNEI. Here the CDR3 reads CASSYRGSNSPLHF. CDR3 bases: TGTGCCAGCAGCTACAGGGGGAGTAATTCACCCCTCCACTTT.